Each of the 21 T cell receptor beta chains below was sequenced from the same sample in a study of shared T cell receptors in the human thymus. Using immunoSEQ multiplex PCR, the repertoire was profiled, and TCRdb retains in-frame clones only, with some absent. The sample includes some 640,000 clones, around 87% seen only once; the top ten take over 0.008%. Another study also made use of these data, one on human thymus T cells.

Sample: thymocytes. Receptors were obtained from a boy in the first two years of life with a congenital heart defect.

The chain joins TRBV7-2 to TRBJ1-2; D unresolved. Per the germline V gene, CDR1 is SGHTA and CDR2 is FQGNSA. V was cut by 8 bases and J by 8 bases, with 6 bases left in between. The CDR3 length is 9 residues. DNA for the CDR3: TGTGCCAGCGGCGGGGGCTACACCTTC. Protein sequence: CASGGGYTF.

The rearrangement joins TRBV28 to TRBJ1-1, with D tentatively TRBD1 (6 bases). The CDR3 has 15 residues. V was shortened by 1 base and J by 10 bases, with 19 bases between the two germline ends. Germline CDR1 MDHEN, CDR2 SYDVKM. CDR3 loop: CASSLSTGHSRVAFF. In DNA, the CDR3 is TGTGCCAGCAGTTTATCCACGGGACACTCGAGGGTAGCTTTCTTT.

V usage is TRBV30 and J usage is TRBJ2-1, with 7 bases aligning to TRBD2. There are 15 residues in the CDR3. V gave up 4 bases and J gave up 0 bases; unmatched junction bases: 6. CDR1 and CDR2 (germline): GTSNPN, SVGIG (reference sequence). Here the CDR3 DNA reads TGTGCCTGGATCCTTAAGCGGGACTCCTACAATGAGCAGTTCTTC. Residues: CAWILKRDSYNEQFF.

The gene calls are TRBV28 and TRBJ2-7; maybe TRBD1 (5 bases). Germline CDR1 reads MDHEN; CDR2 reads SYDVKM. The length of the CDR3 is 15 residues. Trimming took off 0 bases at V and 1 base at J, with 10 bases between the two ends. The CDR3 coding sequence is TGTGCCAGCAGTTTATGGGACACGGTGTCCTACGAGCAGTACTTC. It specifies CASSLWDTVSYEQYF.

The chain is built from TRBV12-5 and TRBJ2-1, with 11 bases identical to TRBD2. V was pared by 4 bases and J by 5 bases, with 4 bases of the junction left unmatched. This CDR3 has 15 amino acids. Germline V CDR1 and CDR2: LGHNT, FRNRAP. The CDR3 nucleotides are TGTGCTAGTGGTTCCGGGACTAGCGGAAACAATGAGCAGTTCTTC. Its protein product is CASGSGTSGNNEQFF.

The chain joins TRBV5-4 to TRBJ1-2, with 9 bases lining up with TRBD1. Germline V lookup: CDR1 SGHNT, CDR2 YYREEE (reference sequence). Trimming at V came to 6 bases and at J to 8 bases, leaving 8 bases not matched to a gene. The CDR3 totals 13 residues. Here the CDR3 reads CASIPQGADGYTF. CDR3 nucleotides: TGTGCCAGCATCCCACAGGGGGCGGACGGCTACACCTTC.

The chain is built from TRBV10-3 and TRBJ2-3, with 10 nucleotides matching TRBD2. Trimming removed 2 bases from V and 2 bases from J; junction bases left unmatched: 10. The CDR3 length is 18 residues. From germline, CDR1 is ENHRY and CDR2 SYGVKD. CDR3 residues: CAISETLAGELITDTQYF. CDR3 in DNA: TGTGCCATCAGTGAGACCCTAGCGGGGGAACTAATCACAGATACGCAGTATTTT.

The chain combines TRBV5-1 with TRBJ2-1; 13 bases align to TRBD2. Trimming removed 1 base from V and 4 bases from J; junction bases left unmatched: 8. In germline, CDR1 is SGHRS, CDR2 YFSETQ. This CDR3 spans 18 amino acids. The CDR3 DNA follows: TGCGCCAGCAGCTTGCCCCAACTAGCGGGAGGGTGGTACAATGAGCAGTTCTTC. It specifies CASSLPQLAGGWYNEQFF. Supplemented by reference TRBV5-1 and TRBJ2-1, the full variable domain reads KAGVTQTPRYLIKTRGQQVTLSCSPISGHRSVSWYQQTPGQGLQFLFEYFSETQRNKGNFPGRFSGRQFSNSRSEMNVSTLELGDSALYLCASSLPQLAGGWYNEQFFGPGTRLTVL.

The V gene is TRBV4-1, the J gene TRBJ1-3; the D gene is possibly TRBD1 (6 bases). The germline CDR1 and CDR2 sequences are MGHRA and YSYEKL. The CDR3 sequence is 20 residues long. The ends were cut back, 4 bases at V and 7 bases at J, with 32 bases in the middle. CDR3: CASSRSSGTSHLSFGNTIYF. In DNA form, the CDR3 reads TGCGCCAGCAGCCGGTCCTCCGGGACATCGCATCTGTCGTTTGGTAACACCATATATTTT.

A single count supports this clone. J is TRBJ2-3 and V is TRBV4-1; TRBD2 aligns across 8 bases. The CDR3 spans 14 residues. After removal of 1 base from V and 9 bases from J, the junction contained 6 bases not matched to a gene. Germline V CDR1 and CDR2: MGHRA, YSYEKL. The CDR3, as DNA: TGCGCCAGCAGCCAAGGGACTAGCCCAGGGACGCAGTATTTT. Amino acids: CASSQGTSPGTQYF.

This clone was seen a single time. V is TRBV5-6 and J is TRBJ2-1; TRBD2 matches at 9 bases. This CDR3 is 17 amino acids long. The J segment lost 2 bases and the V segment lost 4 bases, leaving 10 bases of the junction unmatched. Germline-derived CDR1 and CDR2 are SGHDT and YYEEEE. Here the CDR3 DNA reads TGTGCCAGCAGCCCCCGGGGGGAGCGGGGGGCCTACAATGAGCAGTTCTTC. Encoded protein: CASSPRGERGAYNEQFF.

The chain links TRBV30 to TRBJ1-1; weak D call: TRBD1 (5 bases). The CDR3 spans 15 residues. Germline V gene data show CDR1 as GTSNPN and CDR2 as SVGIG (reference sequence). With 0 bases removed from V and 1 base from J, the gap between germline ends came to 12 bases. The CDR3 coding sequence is TGTGCCTGGAGTGTACGGAGGGGTGGGAACACTGAAGCTTTCTTT. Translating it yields CAWSVRRGGNTEAFF. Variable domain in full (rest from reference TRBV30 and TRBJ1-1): SQTIHQWPATLVQPVGSPLSLECTVEGTSNPNLYWYRQAAGRGLQLLFYSVGIGQISSEVPQNLSASRPQDRQFILSSKKLLLSDSGFYLCAWSVRRGGNTEAFFGQGTRLTVV.

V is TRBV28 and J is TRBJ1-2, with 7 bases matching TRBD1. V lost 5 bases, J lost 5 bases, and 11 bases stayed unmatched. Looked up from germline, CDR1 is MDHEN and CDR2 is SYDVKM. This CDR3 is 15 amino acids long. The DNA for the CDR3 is TGTGCCAGCAGTGGGGACAGTCGGGGGAAATATGGCTACACCTTC. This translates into CASSGDSRGKYGYTF.

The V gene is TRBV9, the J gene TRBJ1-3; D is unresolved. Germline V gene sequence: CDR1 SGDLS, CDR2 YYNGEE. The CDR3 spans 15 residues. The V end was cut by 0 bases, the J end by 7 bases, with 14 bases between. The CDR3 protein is CASSVEAEDRNTIYF. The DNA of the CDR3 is TGTGCCAGCAGCGTAGAGGCAGAGGATCGGAACACCATATATTTT.

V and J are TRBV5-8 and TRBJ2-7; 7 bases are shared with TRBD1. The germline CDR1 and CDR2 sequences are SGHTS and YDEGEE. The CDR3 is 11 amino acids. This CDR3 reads CASSPTDRVYV. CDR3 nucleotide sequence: TGTGCCAGCAGCCCTACCGACAGGGTTTATGTC.

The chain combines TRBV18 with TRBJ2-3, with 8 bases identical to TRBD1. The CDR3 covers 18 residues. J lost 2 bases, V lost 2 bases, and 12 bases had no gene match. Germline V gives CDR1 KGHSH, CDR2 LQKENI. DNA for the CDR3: TGTGCCAGCTCACCAGGCCTCGGGACAGGTCAGATCACAGATACGCAGTATTTT. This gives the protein CASSPGLGTGQITDTQYF.

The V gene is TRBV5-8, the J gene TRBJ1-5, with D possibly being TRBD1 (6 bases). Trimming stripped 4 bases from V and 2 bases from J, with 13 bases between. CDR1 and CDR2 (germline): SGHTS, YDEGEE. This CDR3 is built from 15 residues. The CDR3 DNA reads TGTGCCAGCAGCGTAAACCGACAGGGCAATCAGCCCCAGCATTTT. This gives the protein CASSVNRQGNQPQHF.

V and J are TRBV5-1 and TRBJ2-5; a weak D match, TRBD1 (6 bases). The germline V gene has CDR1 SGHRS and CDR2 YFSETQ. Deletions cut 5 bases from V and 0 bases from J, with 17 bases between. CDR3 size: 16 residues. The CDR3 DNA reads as TGCGCCAGCAGTACCCCCCCCGGACAGTACCAAGAGACCCAGTACTTC. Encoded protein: CASSTPPGQYQETQYF.

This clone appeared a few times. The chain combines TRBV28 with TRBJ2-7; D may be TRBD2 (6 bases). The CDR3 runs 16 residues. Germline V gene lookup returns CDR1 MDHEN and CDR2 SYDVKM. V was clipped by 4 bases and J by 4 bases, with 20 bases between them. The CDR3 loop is CASSSIPRLERYEQYF. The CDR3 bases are TGTGCCAGCAGTTCCATACCCCGACTAGAACGGTACGAGCAGTACTTC.

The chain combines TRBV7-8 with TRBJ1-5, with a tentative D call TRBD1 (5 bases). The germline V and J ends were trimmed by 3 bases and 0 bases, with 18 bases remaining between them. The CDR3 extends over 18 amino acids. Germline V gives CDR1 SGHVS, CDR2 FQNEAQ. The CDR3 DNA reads TGTGCCAGCAGCTTCGGGCCTGGGGGGAGATATAGCAATCAGCCCCAGCATTTT. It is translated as CASSFGPGGRYSNQPQHF.

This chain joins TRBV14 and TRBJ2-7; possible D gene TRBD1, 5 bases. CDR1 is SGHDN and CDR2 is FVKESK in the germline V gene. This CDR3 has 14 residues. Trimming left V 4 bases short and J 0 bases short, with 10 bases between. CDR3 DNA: TGTGCCAGCAGCCTATACAGGAGCTCCTACGAGCAGTACTTC. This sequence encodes CASSLYRSSYEQYF.